The source of this T cell receptor beta chain is a study of beta chain features in type 1 diabetes. Purities in excess of 95% were seen in all sorted populations. Study-wide points: In the patient group, naive, central memory and Treg TCRB repertoires seemed more alike than in the healthy donor group. The study found fewer insertions and more deletions at VDJ junctions in type 1 diabetes patients. Sequencing from cDNA could over-represent high-TCR-expressing cells.

With regard to this clone: Antigen specificity is unknown.

Germline values: CDR1 LNHDA, CDR2 SQIVND (reference sequence). Trimming took 7 bases from V and 3 from J; bases not matched to a gene: 8. CDR3 length: 14 residues. Since all of the isolated RNA was reverse transcribed, expressed TCRB transcripts were what got sequenced. This table comes from immunoSEQ multiplex PCR, and its TCRdb copy is limited to in-frame clones, with some not included. The sample has under 250,000 clones, 25% to 35% seen once. The sample taken for sequencing was central memory CD4+ T cells from blood. J is TRBJ1-2 and V is TRBV19; 7 nucleotides line up with TRBD1. The sequence was obtained from a young man in good health. CDR3 in amino acids: CASTEGAYYYGYTF. The CDR3, as DNA: TGTGCCAGTACCGAGGGGGCGTATTACTATGGCTACACCTTC. The full variable domain, its missing parts supplied by reference TRBV19 and TRBJ1-2, is DGGITQSPKYLFRKEGQNVTLSCEQNLNHDAMYWYRQDPGQGLRLIYYSQIVNDFQKGDIAEGYSVSREKKESFPLTVTSAQKNPTAFYLCASTEGAYYYGYTFGSGTRLTVV.